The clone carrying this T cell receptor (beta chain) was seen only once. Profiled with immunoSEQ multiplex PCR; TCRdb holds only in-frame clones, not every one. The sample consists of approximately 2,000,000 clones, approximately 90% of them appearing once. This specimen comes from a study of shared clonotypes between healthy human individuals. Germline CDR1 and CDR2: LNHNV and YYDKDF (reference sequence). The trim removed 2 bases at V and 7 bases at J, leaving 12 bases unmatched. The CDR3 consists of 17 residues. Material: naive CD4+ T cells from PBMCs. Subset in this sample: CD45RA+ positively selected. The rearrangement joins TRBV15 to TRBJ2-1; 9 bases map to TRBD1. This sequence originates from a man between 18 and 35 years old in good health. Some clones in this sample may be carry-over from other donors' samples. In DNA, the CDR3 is TGTGCCACCAGCAGATCCCACCGGGACAGGGACCTAAATGAGCAGTTCTTC. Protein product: CATSRSHRDRDLNEQFF. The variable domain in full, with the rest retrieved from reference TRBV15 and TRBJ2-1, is DAMVIQNPRYQVTQFGKPVTLSCSQTLNHNVMYWYQQKSSQAPKLLFHYYDKDFNNEADTPDNFQSRRPNTSFCFLDIRSPGLGDTAMYLCATSRSHRDRDLNEQFFGPGTRLTVL.